The rows below give T cell receptor beta chains drawn from one sample of a study of CD8 T cells in ankylosing spondylitis. TCRdb recomputed calls from the 5' RACE reads with MiXCR, one row per CDR3 protein. Among some 240,000 distinct CDR3 sequences listed, 20% to 30% were seen once. Sequencing input: blood, either unsorted or a sorted T cell fraction (not recorded which). The origin of the receptors is a male donor with ankylosing spondylitis or in good health (not recorded which). CDR3s include the opening cysteine and the closing phenylalanine or tryptophan. Fields, in order: V gene, CDR3 protein.

>TRBV20-1
CSASRRGGVDEQFF
>TRBV5-1
CASSLGGEVAIQYF
>TRBV11-1
CASSQGLDEQYF
>TRBV5-1
CASSLRAGGPSYEQYF
>TRBV10-3
CAIRPGQGSPLHF
>TRBV20-1
CSARDHYEQYF
>TRBV20-1
CSAFASGVPGELFF
>TRBV20-1
CSSKTGASFEQYF
>TRBV6-5
CASSYSGGVRSPLHF
>TRBV20-1
CSARSPVPGGRQETQYF
>TRBV29-1
CSVRTGGNQPQHF
>TRBV28
CASSHPPGGSYNEQFF
>TRBV6-5
CASRTANTEAFF
>TRBV5-1
CASRERLVTDTQYF
>TRBV10-1
CASTAGGRDEQFF
>TRBV29-1
CSVEPRQNTEAFF
>TRBV20-1
CSVTPPGLILNEQFF
>TRBV10-3
CAISEGKGYEQYF
>TRBV12-3/TRBV12-4
CASSLFGGSTDTQYF